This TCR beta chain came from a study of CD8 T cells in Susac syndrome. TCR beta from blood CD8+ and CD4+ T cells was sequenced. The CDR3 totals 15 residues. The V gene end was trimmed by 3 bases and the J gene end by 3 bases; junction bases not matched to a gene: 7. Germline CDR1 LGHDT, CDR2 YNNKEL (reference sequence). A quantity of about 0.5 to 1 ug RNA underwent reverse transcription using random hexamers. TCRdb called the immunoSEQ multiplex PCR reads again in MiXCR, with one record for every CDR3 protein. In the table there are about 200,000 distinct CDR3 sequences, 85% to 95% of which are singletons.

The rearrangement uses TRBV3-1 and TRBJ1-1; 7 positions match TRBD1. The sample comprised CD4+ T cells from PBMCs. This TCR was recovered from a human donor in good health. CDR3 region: CASSHRGITYTEAFF. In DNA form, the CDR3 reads TGTGCCAGCAGCCACAGGGGGATCACGTACACTGAAGCTTTCTTT.